This T cell receptor (beta chain) was obtained from a study of T-cell reconstitution after alpha-beta-depleted transplantation in children (dated by TCRdb to 2015 to 2016). Background on the whole study: The study quantitatively tracked T-cell immune reconstitution after TCRalphabeta/CD19-depleted allogeneic hematopoietic cell transplantation in children using TCR repertoire profiling.

The library was obtained by PCR. The data were produced on an Illumina HiSeq 2500. Molecular barcoding was employed in the preparation of TCR libraries, with unique molecular identifiers being used to normalize TCRbeta repertoire quantification. Clones were called with MiXCR by TCRdb after fastp trimmed the public reads at Q25, and only in-frame beta chains were retained. Each entry is one CDR3 protein sequence, shown with its most common DNA and genes. This sample comprises approximately 490,000 distinct CDR3 sequences, around 12% of them detected only once. The ten largest make up around 6.1% of the sample. This clonotype was picked up many times. Its antigen is currently not known. No base-level quality is on record; no much larger clone is a single base apart. The CDR1 and CDR2 encoded by the germline V gene (reference sequence) are DFQATT and SNEGSKA. Trimming removed 6 bases from V and 6 bases from J, leaving 17 bases between the germline ends. Including cysteine and phenylalanine, the CDR3 has 13 amino acids. Here the CDR3 DNA is all that survives: 39 bases in frame from base 1.

This receptor was identified in a human donor who donated a stem cell graft to a child with combined immunodeficiency. Specimen: PBMCs from the stem cell graft donor, collected from the stem cell graft. In this chain, TRBV20-1 is recombined with TRBJ1-1, and possibly TRBD1, on 6 matching bases. DNA sequence: TGCAGTGCCCCTCGACAGGCCTGGGCTGAAGCTTTCTTT. Its protein is CSAPRQAWAEAFF.